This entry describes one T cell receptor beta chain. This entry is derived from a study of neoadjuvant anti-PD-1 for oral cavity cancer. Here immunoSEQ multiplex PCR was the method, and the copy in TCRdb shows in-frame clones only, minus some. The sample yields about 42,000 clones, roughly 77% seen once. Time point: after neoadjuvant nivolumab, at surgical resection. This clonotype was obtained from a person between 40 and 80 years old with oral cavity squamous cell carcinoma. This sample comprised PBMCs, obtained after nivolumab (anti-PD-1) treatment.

CDR3 loop: CASSFGIAGGPAINEQFF. The DNA of the CDR3 is TGTGCCAGCAGCTTCGGGATAGCGGGAGGGCCAGCGATAAATGAGCAGTTCTTC. The chain couples TRBV7-9 to TRBJ2-1; TRBD2 aligns across 11 bases. CDR3 length: 18 amino acids. Germline-derived CDR1 and CDR2 are SEHNR and FQNEAQ (reference sequence). With V trimmed by 3 bases and J by 7 bases, 14 bases remained unmatched.